Presented here are 17 T cell receptor beta chains from one specimen sequenced in a study of beta chain features in type 1 diabetes. Sequenced material consisted of expressed TCRB transcripts (all of the isolated RNA was reverse transcribed). Using immunoSEQ multiplex PCR, the repertoire was profiled, and TCRdb retains in-frame clones only, with some absent. The sample consists of more than 300,000 clones, 7.5% to 9% of them appearing once. The sequencing sample was made of central memory CD4+ T cells from blood. All receptors come from a woman younger than 35 in good health.

This clone was seen only a few times. The chain joins TRBV19 to TRBJ2-3; 8 bases agree with TRBD2. CDR3 length: 15 residues. V trimming: 1 base; J trimming: 6 bases; junction bases outside the gene matches: 6. From germline, CDR1 is LNHDA and CDR2 SQIVND (reference sequence). The CDR3: CASSIVGLADDTQYF. In nucleotides, the CDR3 is TGTGCCAGTAGTATAGTCGGACTAGCCGACGATACGCAGTATTTT.

This chain joins TRBV29-1 and TRBJ2-1; D gene unclear. Looked up from germline, CDR1 is SQVTM and CDR2 is ANQGSEA. V lost 8 bases, J lost 3 bases, and 20 bases lay in between. CDR3 length equals 15 residues. The CDR3 is CSSLRQSHLYNEQFF. DNA for the CDR3: TGCAGCAGTTTACGTCAGTCCCATCTCTACAATGAGCAGTTCTTC.

V is TRBV28 and J is TRBJ1-3; D call uncertain. V was trimmed by 9 bases and J by 0 bases, leaving 12 bases between them. CDR3 length: 14 amino acids. Germline CDR1 reads MDHEN; CDR2 reads SYDVKM. The CDR3 is CASSDGDSGNTIYF. CDR3 DNA: TGTGCCAGTTCTGACGGGGACTCTGGAAACACCATATATTTT.

J is TRBJ2-1 and V is TRBV11-2, with 7 bases aligning to TRBD1. This CDR3 spans 13 amino acids. V lost 0 bases to trimming and J lost 8 bases; unmatched junction nucleotides: 1. Germline lookup yields CDR1 SGHAT and CDR2 FQNNGV. CDR3 in amino acids: CASSLDQGDEQFF. For the CDR3, the DNA is TGTGCCAGCAGCTTAGATCAGGGGGATGAGCAGTTCTTC.

This sequence joins TRBV5-1 and TRBJ2-5; 14 bases are a match to TRBD2. CDR3 length: 16 residues. With 3 bases clipped from V and 4 bases from J, the junction kept 5 bases outside the gene matches. Per the germline V gene, CDR1 is SGHRS and CDR2 is YFSETQ. The CDR3 sequence is CASSSGTSGSIETQYF. The CDR3 coding sequence is TGCGCCAGCAGCTCCGGGACTAGCGGGAGTATAGAGACCCAGTACTTC.

The chain carries TRBV6-5 and TRBJ1-5; TRBD1 is a possible D gene (6 bases). Germline-derived CDR1 and CDR2 are MNHEY and SVGAGI. The CDR3 loop spans 14 amino acids. V was shortened by 2 bases and J by 4 bases, with 9 bases between the two germline ends. The CDR3 sequence is CASSYTGFNQPQHF. DNA for the CDR3: TGTGCCAGCAGTTACACAGGGTTTAATCAGCCCCAGCATTTT.

There are many counts of this clone. The genes are TRBV2 and TRBJ2-2, with D perhaps assigned TRBD1 or TRBD2 (5 bases each). Germline V gene lookup returns CDR1 SNHLY and CDR2 FYNNEI. This CDR3 has 13 amino acids. Trimming removed 10 bases at V and 6 bases at J, with 15 bases between. CDR3 residues: CATIRQGAGELFF. In DNA form, the CDR3 reads TGTGCCACAATTCGCCAGGGAGCCGGGGAGCTGTTTTTT.

This clone has a handful of counts. The V and J genes are TRBV4-2 and TRBJ1-2; D is possibly TRBD1 (5 bases). The CDR3 extends over 13 amino acids. Per germline, CDR1 LGHNA and CDR2 YNFKEQ. V shed 0 bases and J shed 3 bases, with 5 bases lying between them. This chain's CDR3 is CASSQDRDYGYTF. The CDR3 DNA sequence: TGTGCCAGCAGCCAAGACAGGGACTATGGCTACACCTTC.

The chain has TRBV7-9 and TRBJ1-1; maybe TRBD1 (6 bases). Trimming took off 6 bases at V and 2 bases at J, with 10 bases between the two ends. CDR1 is SEHNR, CDR2 FQNEAQ, per germline (reference sequence). The CDR3 is made up of 13 amino acids. CDR3 in DNA: TGTGCCAGCAGGGGACAACCCAACACTGAAGCTTTCTTT. The encoded protein is CASRGQPNTEAFF.

This clone has a handful of counts. This chain connects TRBV5-1 to TRBJ1-1; D not resolved. The CDR3 totals 15 residues. The germline CDR1 and CDR2 sequences are SGHRS and YFSETQ. The V and J ends lost 0 bases and 2 bases respectively, with 11 bases between them. The CDR3 coding sequence is TGCGCCAGCAGCTTGGTTCCGGAACTAAACACTGAAGCTTTCTTT. Translating it yields CASSLVPELNTEAFF.

This clone showed up just a few times. The rearrangement uses TRBV18 and TRBJ1-5, with D tentatively TRBD1 (5 bases). Trimming left V 3 bases short and J 2 bases short, with 11 bases between. The germline V gene encodes CDR1 KGHSH and CDR2 LQKENI. The CDR3 extends over 15 amino acids. The CDR3 DNA reads TGTGCCAGCTCACCCCAGGGAGCCGGCAATCAGCCCCAGCATTTT. Encoded protein: CASSPQGAGNQPQHF.

V is TRBV15 and J is TRBJ2-1; D gene unclear. Germline V CDR1 and CDR2: LNHNV, YYDKDF (reference sequence). V gave up 0 bases and J gave up 7 bases, with 10 bases separating them. The CDR3 has 14 residues. The CDR3 is CATSRDFLGNEQFF. The CDR3 DNA reads TGTGCCACCAGCAGAGACTTCCTCGGTAATGAGCAGTTCTTC.

This chain uses TRBV7-9 with TRBJ2-1; D may be TRBD1 (6 bases). CDR1 is SEHNR, CDR2 FQNEAQ, per germline (reference sequence). V lost 1 base and J lost 6, with 10 bases in between. CDR3 length: 14 amino acids. Written as DNA, the CDR3 is TGTGCCAGCAGCTTAGACCTCAGGGGCAATGAGCAGTTCTTC. Encoded protein: CASSLDLRGNEQFF.

The CDR3 sequence is CASRPMARAYYGYTF. CDR3 nucleotides: TGCGCCAGCAGACCAATGGCGCGGGCCTACTATGGCTACACCTTC. The chain has TRBV4-1 and TRBJ1-2, with unresolved D. Trimming removed 6 bases at V and 3 bases at J, with 17 bases between. The germline gives CDR1 MGHRA, CDR2 YSYEKL. This CDR3 is 15 amino acids long.

This clone was observed a handful of times. The chain combines TRBV28 with TRBJ1-5; D may be TRBD1 (5 bases). V was pared by 2 bases and J by 3 bases, with 11 bases between. From germline, CDR1 is MDHEN and CDR2 SYDVKM. The CDR3 runs 15 residues. CDR3 protein: CASSLRGSYNQPQHF. The CDR3, as DNA: TGTGCCAGCAGTTTAAGGGGTTCGTACAATCAGCCCCAGCATTTT.

A few counts support this clone. V and J are TRBV19 and TRBJ2-1; 8 bases are shared with TRBD2. V gave up 6 bases and J gave up 7 bases; unmatched junction bases: 8. The CDR3 spans 14 residues. Germline CDR1 LNHDA, CDR2 SQIVND (reference sequence). The CDR3 nucleotides are TGTGCCAGTAGGACGGCGGGAGGAAATAATGAGCAGTTCTTC. It yields the protein CASRTAGGNNEQFF. Combining the CDR3 with reference TRBV19 and TRBJ2-1 gives the whole variable domain DGGITQSPKYLFRKEGQNVTLSCEQNLNHDAMYWYRQDPGQGLRLIYYSQIVNDFQKGDIAEGYSVSREKKESFPLTVTSAQKNPTAFYLCASRTAGGNNEQFFGPGTRLTVL.

This clone was seen more than once but under ten times. The chain carries TRBV6-1 and TRBJ2-3, with 8 bases matching TRBD2. The CDR3 contains 15 residues. V gave up 3 bases and J gave up 3 bases; unmatched junction bases: 5. Per germline, CDR1 MNHNS and CDR2 SASEGT. The CDR3 reads CASSESGRTTDTQYF. The CDR3 nucleotides are TGTGCCAGCAGTGAGAGCGGGAGAACTACAGATACGCAGTATTTT.